Shown below are 23 T cell receptor beta chains from a single sample sequenced in a study of T-cell reconstitution after alpha-beta-depleted transplantation in children. For TCRbeta, the library was prepared with unique molecular identifiers. TCRdb recomputed calls from the PCR reads with MiXCR, one row per CDR3 protein. Found here are hundreds of thousands of distinct CDR3 sequences, 9.9% of them singletons; the top ten hold over 9.5%. The sequencing used PBMCs from the stem cell graft donor, collected from the stem cell graft. The source is a human donor who donated a stem cell graft to a child with SCID.

This clonotype was recorded a few times. This CDR3 is CASTEKIGADDTQYF. In DNA form, the CDR3 reads TGTGCCAGCACCGAGAAGATAGGGGCCGATGATACGCAGTATTTT. The genes are TRBV12-3 or TRBV12-4 and TRBJ2-3, with D perhaps TRBD1 (5 bases). V lost 7 bases and J 6 bases, leaving 20 bases between the germline ends. The CDR3 is 15 residues long.

The chain uses TRBV7-9 and TRBJ1-1; D perhaps matches TRBD1 (6 bases). Germline-derived CDR1 and CDR2 are SEHNR and FQNEAQ (reference sequence). The CDR3 length is 14 residues. Trimming took off 4 bases at V and 7 bases at J, with 16 bases between the two ends. For the CDR3, the DNA is TGTGCCAGCAGCTCCTTTAGGGGGGGCGGTGAAGCTTTCTTT. This gives the protein CASSSFRGGGEAFF. The complete variable domain, with remaining parts taken from reference TRBV7-9 and TRBJ1-1, reads DTGVSQNPRHKITKRGQNVTFRCDPISEHNRLYWYRQTLGQGPEFLTYFQNEAQLEKSRLLSDRFSAERPKGSFSTLEIQRTEQGDSAMYLCASSSFRGGGEAFFGQGTRLTVV.

This clonotype was seen a handful of times. The chain joins TRBV6-1 to TRBJ2-1, with 14 positions matching TRBD2. With 8 bases clipped from V and 7 bases from J, the junction kept 4 bases outside the gene matches. This CDR3 region has 14 residues. Germline V gives CDR1 MNHNS, CDR2 SASEGT. CDR3 nucleotides: TGTGCCAGCGGCAGACTAGCGGGGGGGAATGAGCAGTTCTTC. Translated: CASGRLAGGNEQFF.

The CDR3 coding sequence is TGCAGTGTTAAGCGGGGATCCACAGATACGCAGTATTTT. This sequence encodes CSVKRGSTDTQYF. V gene TRBV20-1 combines with J gene TRBJ2-3; 7 bases are shared with TRBD2. Per germline, CDR1 DFQATT and CDR2 SNEGSKA (reference sequence). V shed 7 bases, J shed 2 bases, and the junction held 6 bases outside the gene matches. The CDR3 is 13 residues long.

The V and J genes are TRBV5-1 and TRBJ2-1; 8 bases fit TRBD1. V gave up 4 bases and J gave up 9 bases; unmatched junction bases: 12. CDR1 and CDR2 from the germline V gene are SGHRS and YFSETQ. This CDR3 is 15 amino acids long. CDR3 nucleotide sequence: TGCGCCAGCAGCCCCGGACAGGGAGGTTGGGGTGAGCAGTTCTTC. It translates to CASSPGQGGWGEQFF.

Worth noting for this clonotype: This sequence may be a read error, since a much larger clone differs from it by one base. This rearrangement joins TRBV7-9 to TRBJ1-6; 9 bases map to TRBD1. In germline, CDR1 is SEHNR, CDR2 FQNEAQ (reference sequence). The CDR3 runs to 14 residues. V dropped 5 bases and J dropped 7; count of bases not matched to a gene: 3. Here the CDR3 DNA reads TGTGCCAGCAGCGATGGACAGGGGAATTCACCCCTCCACTTT. This codes for CASSDGQGNSPLHF.

The chain combines TRBV3-1 with TRBJ1-1, with 8 bases matching TRBD1. Germline loops: CDR1 LGHDT, CDR2 YNNKEL (reference sequence). The V and J ends lost 1 base and 7 bases, in that order; junction bases with no gene match: 2. The CDR3 spans 13 residues. CDR3 nucleotides: TGTGCCAGCAGCCAAGTACAGGGGGGTGAAGCTTTCTTT. It codes for CASSQVQGGEAFF.

This clonotype has a handful of counts. The chain recombines TRBV7-8 with TRBJ1-1; the D is unclear. The CDR3 spans 15 residues. V lost 4 bases and J lost 0, with 12 bases in between. CDR1 and CDR2 from the germline V gene are SGHVS and FQNEAQ. CDR3 residues: CASSSPEPLNTEAFF. The CDR3 nucleotides read TGTGCCAGCAGCTCCCCCGAGCCCTTGAACACTGAAGCTTTCTTT.

This clonotype was observed a handful of times. This chain uses TRBV15 with TRBJ2-7; the match to TRBD1 covers 10 bases. V trimming: 2 bases; J trimming: 5 bases; junction bases outside the gene matches: 6. This CDR3 has 15 amino acids. CDR1 is LNHNV and CDR2 is YYDKDF in the germline V gene (reference sequence). The CDR3 sequence is CATSRKGTGVHEQYF. The DNA of the CDR3 is TGTGCCACCAGCAGAAAGGGGACAGGGGTCCACGAGCAGTACTTC. The full variable domain, completed using reference TRBV15 and TRBJ2-7, is DAMVIQNPRYQVTQFGKPVTLSCSQTLNHNVMYWYQQKSSQAPKLLFHYYDKDFNNEADTPDNFQSRRPNTSFCFLDIRSPGLGDTAMYLCATSRKGTGVHEQYFGPGTRLTVT.

The V and J genes are TRBV12-3 or TRBV12-4 and TRBJ2-3; TRBD2 matches 14 bases. This CDR3 contains 19 residues. Trimming cost V 5 bases and J 0 bases; bases outside gene matches: 10. The CDR3 nucleotides read TGTGCCAGCAGTACCCGCAGACTAGCGGGGGGGTCTAGCACAGATACGCAGTATTTT. Its translation: CASSTRRLAGGSSTDTQYF.

This clonotype showed up just a few times. The chain links TRBV25-1 to TRBJ2-7; D may be TRBD2 (5 bases). V lost 6 bases and J lost 4, with 16 bases in between. The CDR3 consists of 14 residues. Per the germline V gene, CDR1 is MGHDK and CDR2 is SYGVNS. Here the CDR3 reads CASSPLEEGYEQYF. As DNA, the CDR3 is TGTGCCAGCAGCCCCCTGGAGGAAGGGTACGAGCAGTACTTC.

This clonotype has more than one count but fewer than ten. V is TRBV12-3 or TRBV12-4 and J is TRBJ2-3, with 8 bases identical to TRBD1. The V gene end was trimmed by 6 bases and the J gene end by 3 bases; junction bases not matched to a gene: 8. The CDR3 is made up of 15 amino acids. The CDR3 spells CASRPQGAQTDTQYF. The CDR3 region has the DNA TGTGCCAGCAGGCCCCAGGGGGCGCAGACAGATACGCAGTATTTT.

In its sample, this clonotype was seen a few times. V gene TRBV7-8 combines with J gene TRBJ1-4; D is uncertain. The CDR3 spans 15 residues. Trimming cost V 4 bases and J 4 bases, with 13 bases left between them. CDR1 and CDR2 from the germline V gene are SGHVS and FQNEAQ. Written as DNA, the CDR3 is TGTGCCAGCAGCTCCCGGGCTTTCCGTAATGAAAAACTGTTTTTT. This sequence encodes CASSSRAFRNEKLFF.

This chain joins TRBV7-6 and TRBJ2-3; a weak D match, TRBD2 (5 bases). CDR3 length: 13 amino acids. Trimming pared 7 bases from V and 4 bases from J, leaving 12 bases between. Looked up from germline, CDR1 is SGHVS and CDR2 is FNYEAQ. CDR3 nucleotide sequence: TGTGCCAGCAACCTAGCCCCAGCAGATACGCAGTATTTT. It codes for CASNLAPADTQYF.

The rearrangement links TRBV12-3 or TRBV12-4 to TRBJ1-2; D is possibly TRBD1 (5 bases). V was clipped by 4 bases and J by 3 bases, with 15 bases between them. CDR3 size: 15 residues. CDR3 residues: CASSSTVRRDYGYTF. The DNA of the CDR3 is TGTGCCAGCAGTTCGACAGTTAGGCGGGACTATGGCTACACCTTC.

This clonotype came up many times. J is TRBJ2-2 and V is TRBV27; 7 bases agree with TRBD2. After removal of 3 bases from V and 5 bases from J, the junction contained 12 bases not matched to a gene. CDR3 length: 17 amino acids. Germline CDR1 and CDR2: MNHEY and SMNVEV (reference sequence). The CDR3 loop reads CASSFYGASGLTGELFF. The CDR3 DNA reads as TGTGCCAGCAGTTTTTACGGCGCTAGCGGTTTAACCGGGGAGCTGTTTTTT.

This clonotype was seen ten or more times. The V and J genes are TRBV29-1 and TRBJ2-7; D is ambiguous. The CDR3 totals 12 residues. V was cut by 0 bases and J by 3 bases, with 6 bases left in between. Germline CDR1 reads SQVTM; CDR2 reads ANQGSEA. CDR3 sequence reads: CSVEEYNYEQYF. CDR3 DNA: TGCAGCGTTGAAGAATACAACTACGAGCAGTACTTC.

The V call is TRBV7-6, the J call TRBJ2-1; tentatively, D is TRBD1 (7 bases). Trimming stripped 2 bases from V and 12 bases from J, with 23 bases between. The germline V gene encodes CDR1 SGHVS and CDR2 FNYEAQ. This CDR3 spans 16 amino acids. In nucleotides, the CDR3 is TGTGCCAGCAGCTTATCGCAGGGGGGATACACAGATACGCAGTTCTTC. Translation gives CASSLSQGGYTDTQFF.

The sample holds many counts of this clonotype. The chain couples TRBV12-3 or TRBV12-4 to TRBJ1-1; D possibly corresponds to TRBD1 (6 bases). Trimming left V 4 bases short and J 8 bases short, with 14 bases between. This CDR3 has 13 residues. Here the CDR3 reads CASSYIQGGEAFF. The CDR3 DNA is TGTGCCAGCAGTTACATACAGGGAGGGGAAGCTTTCTTT.

This clonotype was seen a few times. The rearrangement joins TRBV7-2 to TRBJ2-1, with a tentative D call TRBD2 (5 bases). Germline V gene lookup returns CDR1 SGHTA and CDR2 FQGNSA. V lost 3 bases and J lost 6, with 12 bases in between. The CDR3 runs to 14 residues. CDR3 sequence: CASSFLASGNEQFF. Written as DNA, the CDR3 is TGTGCCAGCAGCTTCCTAGCTTCAGGCAATGAGCAGTTCTTC.

This clonotype was picked up many times. The genes are TRBV7-9 and TRBJ1-2; D call uncertain. CDR3 size: 14 residues. Germline values: CDR1 SEHNR, CDR2 FQNEAQ (reference sequence). Trimming stripped 6 bases from V and 2 bases from J, with 13 bases between. This CDR3 reads CASRPSLSNYGYTF. The DNA of the CDR3 is TGTGCCAGCAGACCTAGTTTGTCCAACTATGGCTACACCTTC.

This clonotype was seen many times. The chain couples TRBV10-3 to TRBJ2-2, with D possibly TRBD2 on 5 matching bases. CDR3 length equals 15 residues. Per germline, CDR1 ENHRY and CDR2 SYGVKD. Deletions cut 0 bases from V and 4 bases from J, with 9 bases between. The CDR3 nucleotides read TGTGCCATCAGTGAGTCTACGGGGTTCACCGGGGAGCTGTTTTTT. Residues: CAISESTGFTGELFF.

The chain links TRBV27 to TRBJ1-2; unclear D gene. CDR1 and CDR2 from the germline V gene are MNHEY and SMNVEV (reference sequence). Trimming removed 5 bases from V and 0 bases from J, with 16 bases in between. The CDR3 has 16 residues. As DNA, the CDR3 is TGTGCCAGCAGTATGGGGAACACCATCTCTAACTATGGCTACACCTTC. Translation: CASSMGNTISNYGYTF.